The 28 T cell receptor beta chains listed next were all sequenced from one sample in a study of identical twins (dated by TCRdb to 2015 to 2016). Library generation was performed with 5' RACE. Reads for this sample came from an Illumina HiSeq 2000. The public reads were reprocessed in TCRdb via fastp at Q25 and MiXCR, keeping in-frame beta chains. Every CDR3 protein is listed once, alongside the most common genes and DNA of its rows. The sample table records just under 650,000 distinct CDR3 sequences; less than 9% of these occur just once. The leading ten clones occupy about 1.5% of the sample. The data also belong to a second study, concerning yellow fever vaccine responses in identical twins.

Sequenced sample: PBMCs. All receptors derive from a young woman in good health.

This sequence joins TRBV25-1 and TRBJ2-2; perhaps TRBD2 as D (6 bases). The germline V gene encodes CDR1 MGHDK and CDR2 SYGVNS. V lost 3 bases to trimming and J lost 7 bases, with 15 bases between them. This CDR3 contains 15 residues. CDR3 protein: CASSEVEAGGGELFF. The CDR3 DNA sequence: TGTGCCAGCAGTGAGGTTGAAGCGGGTGGCGGGGAGCTGTTTTTT.

Ten or more counts support this clonotype. CDR3 nucleotide sequence: TGTGCCAGCAGACAACTAGCGGGACTATACGAGCAGTACTTC. Its translation is CASRQLAGLYEQYF. The chain carries TRBV28 and TRBJ2-7, with 10 nucleotides matching TRBD2. The trim removed 6 bases at V and 4 bases at J, leaving 6 bases unmatched. Germline CDR1 and CDR2: MDHEN and SYDVKM. The CDR3 covers 14 residues.

This clonotype came up many times. The rearrangement joins TRBV7-6 to TRBJ1-5; TRBD1 agrees at 10 bases. The ends lost 1 base at V and 2 bases at J; junction bases unmatched: 5. Germline loops: CDR1 SGHVS, CDR2 FNYEAQ. The CDR3 runs to 17 residues. The CDR3 coding sequence is TGTGCCAGCAGCTTAGGGGACAGGGGAAGGGGCAATCAGCCCCAGCATTTT. Translation: CASSLGDRGRGNQPQHF.

This clonotype was detected a few times. The chain employs TRBV5-1 and TRBJ2-4; 8 nucleotides align to TRBD2. V was pared by 0 bases and J by 7 bases, with 6 bases of the junction left unmatched. This CDR3 region has 15 residues. CDR1 and CDR2 (germline): SGHRS, YFSETQ. CDR3: CASSLDRGGNNIQYF. CDR3 DNA sequence: TGCGCCAGCAGCTTGGATCGGGGGGGCAACAACATTCAGTACTTC.

In this sample, this clonotype turned up many times. The chain links TRBV28 to TRBJ2-5; 7 bases fit TRBD1. Germline CDR1 is MDHEN and CDR2 is SYDVKM. CDR3 length equals 16 residues. V dropped 2 bases and J dropped 3; count of bases not matched to a gene: 9. CDR3 DNA sequence: TGTGCCAGCAGTTTAGGAAGGGGGACAGTAGAAGAGACCCAGTACTTC. Its translation is CASSLGRGTVEETQYF.

The chain carries TRBV20-1 and TRBJ1-1; D gene uncertain. The germline gives CDR1 DFQATT, CDR2 SNEGSKA (reference sequence). This CDR3 spans 14 amino acids. V was pared by 5 bases and J by 0 bases, with 13 bases between. CDR3 loop: CSARADLLNTEAFF. The DNA of the CDR3 is TGCAGTGCTCGAGCGGACTTACTGAACACTGAAGCTTTCTTT.

This clonotype was detected many times. This chain joins TRBV12-3 or TRBV12-4 and TRBJ2-7; 15 bases line up with TRBD2. The CDR3 sequence is 18 residues long. Germline trimming cut 4 bases from V and 4 bases from J; bases unmatched to any gene: 11. The CDR3: CASSSLSGTSGRRYEQYF. In DNA form, the CDR3 reads TGTGCCAGCAGTTCCCTTAGCGGGACTAGCGGGAGGAGGTACGAGCAGTACTTC.

This clonotype turned up a few times. The germline gene is not matched at one end of the junction; a read error may be the cause. The CDR3 sequence: CASSLQMGPQPQHF. In nucleotides, the CDR3 is TGTGCCAGCAGCTTGCAGATGGGCCCCCAGCCACAGCATTTT. The chain has TRBV5-6 and TRBJ1-5; D is uncertain. The CDR3 covers 14 residues. Germline V gene data show CDR1 as SGHDT and CDR2 as YYEEEE. The full variable domain, in which reference TRBV5-6 and TRBJ1-5 provide the parts outside the CDR3, is DAGVTQSPTHLIKTRGQQVTLRCSPKSGHDTVSWYQQALGQGPQFIFQYYEEEERQRGNFPDRFSGHQFPNYSSELNVNALLLGDSALYLCASSLQMGPQPQHFGDGTRLSIL.

This clonotype was seen repeatedly, ten times or more. J is TRBJ2-1 and V is TRBV5-1, with 12 bases identical to TRBD2. V lost 1 base and J lost 0; bases outside the gene matches: 2. The CDR3 covers 17 residues. Per germline, CDR1 SGHRS and CDR2 YFSETQ. The CDR3 DNA is TGCGCCAGCAGCTTGCCGACTAGCGGGAGCTCCTACAATGAGCAGTTCTTC. This sequence encodes CASSLPTSGSSYNEQFF.

This clonotype was picked up many times. The chain has TRBV29-1 and TRBJ1-1, with a possible D match to TRBD1 (6 bases). Germline CDR1 SQVTM, CDR2 ANQGSEA. The CDR3 extends over 16 amino acids. The V end was cut by 0 bases, the J end by 4 bases, with 18 bases between. The CDR3 is CSVEDKHGGRSTEAFF. The CDR3 nucleotides read TGCAGCGTTGAAGATAAGCATGGGGGGCGAAGCACTGAAGCTTTCTTT.

This clonotype has a handful of counts. The chain joins TRBV5-1 to TRBJ2-2, with D maybe TRBD1 (6 bases). The CDR3 is 17 amino acids. From germline, CDR1 is SGHRS and CDR2 YFSETQ. V was clipped by 4 bases and J by 4 bases, with 20 bases between them. CDR3 nucleotide sequence: TGCGCCAGCAGCCCTCTGCGACAGGCCCCTTCCACCGGGGAGCTGTTTTTT. Its protein product is CASSPLRQAPSTGELFF.

There are a few counts of this clonotype. The rearrangement links TRBV5-5 to TRBJ2-2; no clear D. Germline V lookup: CDR1 SGHKS, CDR2 YYEKEE (reference sequence). This CDR3 has 16 residues. Trimming took 6 bases from V and 1 from J, leaving 16 bases between them. This chain's CDR3 is CASNRRVGQNTGELFF. The DNA for the CDR3 is TGTGCCAGCAACCGACGGGTAGGGCAGAACACCGGGGAGCTGTTTTTT.

Ten or more counts support this clonotype. The V gene is TRBV18, the J gene TRBJ1-1; tentatively, D is TRBD1 (5 bases). CDR1 and CDR2 (germline): KGHSH, LQKENI. This CDR3 has 12 residues. V was cut by 2 bases and J by 5 bases, with 6 bases left in between. CDR3 in DNA: TGTGCCAGCTCACCAGACAGTACTGAAGCTTTCTTT. Translation: CASSPDSTEAFF.

J is TRBJ1-3 and V is TRBV9; no reliable D call. The germline gives CDR1 SGDLS, CDR2 YYNGEE. V was pared by 0 bases and J by 0 bases, with 7 bases between. The CDR3 loop spans 15 amino acids. CDR3 region: CASSVEGVSGNTIYF. In DNA, the CDR3 is TGTGCCAGCAGCGTAGAGGGCGTCTCTGGAAACACCATATATTTT.

V gene TRBV5-1 combines with J gene TRBJ2-1; TRBD2 matches at 11 bases. V lost 0 bases and J lost 3; bases outside the gene matches: 5. The CDR3 loop spans 17 amino acids. The germline V gene encodes CDR1 SGHRS and CDR2 YFSETQ. The CDR3 DNA reads as TGCGCCAGCAGCTTGGTCGCTAGCGGGGGGCGCTACAATGAGCAGTTCTTC. Translated, it gives CASSLVASGGRYNEQFF.

CDR3 nucleotides: TGCGCCAGCAGCTTGAGTGGCAGTTCCTCCGTCCTGACTTTC. This encodes CASSLSGSSSVLTF. V and J are TRBV5-1 and TRBJ2-6; D ambiguous. V was clipped by 1 base and J by 12 bases, with 14 bases between them. Germline loops: CDR1 SGHRS, CDR2 YFSETQ. The length of the CDR3 is 14 residues.

The V gene is TRBV27, the J gene TRBJ2-1; possible D gene TRBD2, 6 bases. The V gene lost 5 bases and the J gene lost 7 bases, with 21 bases spanning the gap. The CDR3 covers 16 residues. CDR1 is MNHEY and CDR2 is SMNVEV in the germline V gene (reference sequence). CDR3 protein: CASSAQLAGNRNEQFF. CDR3 coding DNA: TGTGCCAGCAGTGCCCAACTCGCGGGGAATCGTAATGAGCAGTTCTTC.

This clonotype was counted a few times. This chain uses TRBV28 with TRBJ1-6; D is unresolved. The ends were cut back, 2 bases at V and 0 bases at J, with 5 bases in the middle. CDR3 size: 15 residues. The germline gives CDR1 MDHEN, CDR2 SYDVKM. Here the CDR3 reads CASSLRLSYNSPLHF. The CDR3 DNA is TGTGCCAGCAGTTTACGGCTCTCCTATAATTCACCCCTCCACTTT. The variable domain in full, with the rest retrieved from reference TRBV28 and TRBJ1-6, is DVKVTQSSRYLVKRTGEKVFLECVQDMDHENMFWYRQDPGLGLRLIYFSYDVKMKEKGDIPEGYSVSREKKERFSLILESASTNQTSMYLCASSLRLSYNSPLHFGNGTRLTVT.

The genes are TRBV7-9 and TRBJ2-7; 8 positions agree with TRBD1. The J segment lost 2 bases and the V segment lost 5 bases, leaving 5 bases of the junction unmatched. Germline CDR1 and CDR2: SEHNR and FQNEAQ (reference sequence). CDR3 length: 14 residues. The DNA of the CDR3 is TGTGCCAGCAGCCATTCGGGACAGGCCTACGAGCAGTACGTC. It codes for CASSHSGQAYEQYV.

This clonotype appeared a few times. The genes are TRBV20-1 and TRBJ1-2; D call uncertain. Trimming cost V 4 bases and J 4 bases, with 10 bases left between them. The germline V gene has CDR1 DFQATT and CDR2 SNEGSKA (reference sequence). The CDR3 consists of 12 residues. As DNA, the CDR3 is TGCAGTGCTAAGGTCAGCGCCTATGGCTACACCTTC. This encodes CSAKVSAYGYTF.

The chain is built from TRBV6-1 and TRBJ2-5; 8 bases fit TRBD1. The CDR3 length is 14 residues. The ends lost 6 bases at V and 5 bases at J; junction bases unmatched: 8. CDR1 is MNHNS, CDR2 SASEGT, per germline. The DNA of the CDR3 is TGTGCCAGCAGCACCGACAGGGGTGGCGAGACCCAGTACTTC. It specifies CASSTDRGGETQYF.

This clonotype was picked up many times. The chain recombines TRBV5-1 with TRBJ2-1; no reliable D call. V shed 0 bases and J shed 0 bases, with 7 bases lying between them. The CDR3 extends over 15 amino acids. CDR1 and CDR2 (germline): SGHRS, YFSETQ. Here the CDR3 reads CASSLEGSSYNEQFF. For the CDR3, the DNA is TGCGCCAGCAGCTTGGAGGGAAGCTCCTACAATGAGCAGTTCTTC.

This clonotype was seen repeatedly, ten times or more. The V gene is TRBV20-1, the J gene TRBJ2-1; TRBD2 matches 11 bases. The CDR3 runs to 16 residues. V shed 3 bases and J 0 bases; nucleotides not matched to a gene: 4. Germline V CDR1 and CDR2: DFQATT, SNEGSKA (reference sequence). CDR3 amino acids: CSARTLAGGSYNEQFF. In DNA, the CDR3 is TGCAGTGCTAGGACTCTAGCGGGGGGCTCCTACAATGAGCAGTTCTTC.

This clonotype came up a few times. The chain recombines TRBV5-1 with TRBJ2-3; 7 bases match TRBD2. The CDR3 is 17 residues long. Unmatched junction bases numbered 13, after V lost 4 bases and J lost 2 bases. The germline gives CDR1 SGHRS, CDR2 YFSETQ. This CDR3 is CASSDGLGGSPTDTQYF. For the CDR3, the DNA is TGCGCCAGCAGCGACGGACTAGGAGGTTCCCCCACAGATACGCAGTATTTT.

This clonotype was detected a few times. CDR3 sequence (DNA): TGTGCCAGCAGCCCCCGAACTAGCGGGGGGGCGGAGACCCAGTACTTC. This sequence encodes CASSPRTSGGAETQYF. The rearrangement uses TRBV5-5 and TRBJ2-5; 13 nucleotides match TRBD2. Germline values: CDR1 SGHKS, CDR2 YYEKEE (reference sequence). The CDR3 loop spans 16 amino acids. J was trimmed by 5 bases and V by 4 bases; bases with no gene match: 8.

There are many counts of this clonotype. V gene TRBV12-3 or TRBV12-4 combines with J gene TRBJ1-1; TRBD1 matches at 10 bases. Unmatched junction bases numbered 9, after V lost 10 bases and J lost 4 bases. This CDR3 comprises 14 residues. CDR3: CATDRGLGSTEAFF. CDR3 DNA sequence: TGTGCCACTGACAGGGGGCTGGGTAGCACTGAAGCTTTCTTT.

This clonotype appeared a few times. The rearrangement joins TRBV10-2 to TRBJ2-5; TRBD2 agrees at 8 bases. Germline CDR1 and CDR2: WSHSY and SAAADI. The CDR3 is 16 residues long. V trimming: 2 bases; J trimming: 7 bases; junction bases outside the gene matches: 12. The CDR3 is CASSEEAGRAGGTQYF. CDR3 sequence (DNA): TGCGCCAGCAGTGAGGAGGCCGGGAGGGCCGGGGGGACCCAGTACTTC.

This clonotype appeared many times. V is TRBV20-1 and J is TRBJ1-1; 8 nucleotides agree with TRBD1. J gave up 3 bases and V 8 bases, and 11 bases lay outside the gene matches. Per germline, CDR1 DFQATT and CDR2 SNEGSKA (reference sequence). This CDR3 has 14 residues. The CDR3 sequence: CSPNRRQGHTEAFF. The CDR3 DNA follows: TGCAGTCCTAACCGGAGACAGGGGCACACTGAAGCTTTCTTT.